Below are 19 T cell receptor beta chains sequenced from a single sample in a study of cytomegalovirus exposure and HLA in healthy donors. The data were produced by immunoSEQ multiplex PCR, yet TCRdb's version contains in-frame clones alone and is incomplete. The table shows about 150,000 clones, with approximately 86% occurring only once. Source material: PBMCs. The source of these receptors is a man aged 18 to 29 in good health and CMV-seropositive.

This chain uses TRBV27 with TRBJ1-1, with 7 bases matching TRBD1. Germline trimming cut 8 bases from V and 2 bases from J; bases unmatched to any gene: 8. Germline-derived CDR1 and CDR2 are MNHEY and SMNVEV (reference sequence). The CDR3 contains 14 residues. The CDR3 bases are TGTGCCAGCGGACCGGGACAGTACAACACTGAAGCTTTCTTT. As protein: CASGPGQYNTEAFF.

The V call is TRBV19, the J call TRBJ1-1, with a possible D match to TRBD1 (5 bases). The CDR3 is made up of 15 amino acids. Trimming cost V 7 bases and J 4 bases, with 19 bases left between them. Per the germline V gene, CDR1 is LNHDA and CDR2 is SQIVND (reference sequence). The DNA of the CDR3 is TGTGCCAGTACCCCCCTGGGGGGGACGGGCACTGAAGCTTTCTTT. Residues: CASTPLGGTGTEAFF.

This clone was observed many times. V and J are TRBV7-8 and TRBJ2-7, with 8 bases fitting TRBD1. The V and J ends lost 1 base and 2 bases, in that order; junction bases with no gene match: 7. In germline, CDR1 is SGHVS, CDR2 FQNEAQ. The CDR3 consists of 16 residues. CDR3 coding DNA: TGTGCCAGCAGCTTAGACACCGGGACAGGTGCCTACGAGCAGTACTTC. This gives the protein CASSLDTGTGAYEQYF.

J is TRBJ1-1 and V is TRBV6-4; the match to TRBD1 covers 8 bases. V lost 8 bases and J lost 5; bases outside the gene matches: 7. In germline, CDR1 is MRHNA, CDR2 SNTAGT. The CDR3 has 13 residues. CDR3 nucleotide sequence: TGTGCCAGCGCCAGGGGGCCGGAGACTGAAGCTTTCTTT. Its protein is CASARGPETEAFF.

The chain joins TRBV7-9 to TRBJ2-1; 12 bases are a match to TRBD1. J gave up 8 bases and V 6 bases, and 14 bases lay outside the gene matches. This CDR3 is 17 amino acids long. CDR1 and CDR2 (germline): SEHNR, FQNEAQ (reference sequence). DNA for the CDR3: TGTGCCAGCAGTCAGAGTGTCGGGACAGGGGGCGTAGATGAGCAGTTCTTC. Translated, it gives CASSQSVGTGGVDEQFF.

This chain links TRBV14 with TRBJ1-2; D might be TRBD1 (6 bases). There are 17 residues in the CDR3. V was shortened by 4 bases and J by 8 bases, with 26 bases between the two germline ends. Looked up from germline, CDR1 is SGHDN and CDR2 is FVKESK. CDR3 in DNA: TGTGCCAGCAGCCCCTACAGGCAGGGGCGCCTCCTGGAAGGCTACACCTTC. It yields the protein CASSPYRQGRLLEGYTF.

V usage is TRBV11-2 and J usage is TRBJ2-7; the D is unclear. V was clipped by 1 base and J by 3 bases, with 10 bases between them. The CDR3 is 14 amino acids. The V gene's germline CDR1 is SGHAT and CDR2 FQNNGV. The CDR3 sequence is CASSLGSSGYEQYF. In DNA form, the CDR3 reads TGTGCCAGCAGCTTAGGCAGCTCGGGCTACGAGCAGTACTTC.

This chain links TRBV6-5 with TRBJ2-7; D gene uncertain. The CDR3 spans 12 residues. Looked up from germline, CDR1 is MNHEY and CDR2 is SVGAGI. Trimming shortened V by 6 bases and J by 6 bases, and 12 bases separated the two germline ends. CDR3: CASRQTPFEQYF. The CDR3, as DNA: TGTGCCAGCAGGCAGACACCTTTCGAGCAGTACTTC.

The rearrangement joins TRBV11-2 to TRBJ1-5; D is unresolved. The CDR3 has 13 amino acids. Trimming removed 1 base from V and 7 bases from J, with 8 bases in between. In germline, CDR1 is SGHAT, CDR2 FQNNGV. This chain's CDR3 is CASSLAPQQPQHF. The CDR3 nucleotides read TGTGCCAGCAGCTTAGCTCCCCAGCAGCCCCAGCATTTT. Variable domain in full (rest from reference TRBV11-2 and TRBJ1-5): EAGVAQSPRYKIIEKRQSVAFWCNPISGHATLYWYQQILGQGPKLLIQFQNNGVVDDSQLPKDRFSAERLKGVDSTLKIQPAKLEDSAVYLCASSLAPQQPQHFGDGTRLSIL.

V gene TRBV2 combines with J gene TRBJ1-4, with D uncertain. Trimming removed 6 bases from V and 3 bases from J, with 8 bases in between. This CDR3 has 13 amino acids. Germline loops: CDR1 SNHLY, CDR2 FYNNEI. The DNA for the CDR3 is TGTGCCAGCAGGAAAAGCGCTAATGAAAAACTGTTTTTT. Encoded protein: CASRKSANEKLFF.

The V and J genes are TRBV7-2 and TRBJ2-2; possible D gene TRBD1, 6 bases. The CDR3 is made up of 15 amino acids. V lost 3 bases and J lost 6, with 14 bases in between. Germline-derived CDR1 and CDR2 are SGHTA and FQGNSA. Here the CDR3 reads CASSFRDKGAGELFF. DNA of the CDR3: TGTGCCAGCAGCTTTAGGGACAAGGGGGCCGGGGAGCTGTTTTTT.

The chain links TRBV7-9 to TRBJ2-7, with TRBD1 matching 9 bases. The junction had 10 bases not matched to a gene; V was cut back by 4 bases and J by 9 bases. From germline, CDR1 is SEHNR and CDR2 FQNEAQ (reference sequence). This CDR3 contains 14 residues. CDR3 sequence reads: CASSSRTGENRQYF. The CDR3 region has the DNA TGTGCCAGCAGCTCTCGGACAGGGGAAAACCGGCAGTACTTC.

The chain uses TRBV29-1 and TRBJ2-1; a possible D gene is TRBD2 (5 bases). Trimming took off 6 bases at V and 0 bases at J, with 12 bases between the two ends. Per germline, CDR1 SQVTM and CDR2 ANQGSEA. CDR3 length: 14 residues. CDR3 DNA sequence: TGCAGCGTCATACTAGTACCCTCCTACAATGAGCAGTTCTTC. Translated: CSVILVPSYNEQFF.

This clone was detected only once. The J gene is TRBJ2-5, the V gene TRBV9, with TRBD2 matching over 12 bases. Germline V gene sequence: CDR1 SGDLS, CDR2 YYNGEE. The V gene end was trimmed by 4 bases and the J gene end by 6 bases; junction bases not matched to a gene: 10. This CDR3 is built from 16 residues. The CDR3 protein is CASSLSLAGGRQTQYF. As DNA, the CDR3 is TGTGCCAGCAGCCTAAGCCTAGCGGGGGGGCGGCAGACCCAGTACTTC.

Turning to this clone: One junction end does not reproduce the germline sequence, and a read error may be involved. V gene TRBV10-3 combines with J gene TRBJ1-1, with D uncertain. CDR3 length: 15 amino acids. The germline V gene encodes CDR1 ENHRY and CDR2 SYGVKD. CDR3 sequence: CAINEGYPMNTEAFF. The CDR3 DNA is TGTGCCATCAATGAGGGTTACCCTATGAACACTGAAGCTTTCTTT.

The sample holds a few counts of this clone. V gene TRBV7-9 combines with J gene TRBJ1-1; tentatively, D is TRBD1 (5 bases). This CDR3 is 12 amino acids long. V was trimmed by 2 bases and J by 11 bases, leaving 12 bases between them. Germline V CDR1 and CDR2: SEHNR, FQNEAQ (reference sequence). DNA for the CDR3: TGTGCCAGCAGCTTAAACTCTGGGGGGGCTTTCTTT. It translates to CASSLNSGGAFF.

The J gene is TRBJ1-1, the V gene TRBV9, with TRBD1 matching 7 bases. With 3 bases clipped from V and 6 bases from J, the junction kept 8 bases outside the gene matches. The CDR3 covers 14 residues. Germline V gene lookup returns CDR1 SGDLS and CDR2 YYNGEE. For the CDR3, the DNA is TGTGCCAGCAGCGAGACTACAGGGGCCGCTGAAGCTTTCTTT. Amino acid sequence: CASSETTGAAEAFF.

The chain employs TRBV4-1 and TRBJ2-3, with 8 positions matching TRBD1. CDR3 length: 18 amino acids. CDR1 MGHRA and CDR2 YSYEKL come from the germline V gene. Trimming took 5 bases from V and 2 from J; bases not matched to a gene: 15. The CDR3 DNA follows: TGCGCCAGCAGCTCTAACCCCACCCGGACAGGGTCCACAGATACGCAGTATTTT. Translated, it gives CASSSNPTRTGSTDTQYF.

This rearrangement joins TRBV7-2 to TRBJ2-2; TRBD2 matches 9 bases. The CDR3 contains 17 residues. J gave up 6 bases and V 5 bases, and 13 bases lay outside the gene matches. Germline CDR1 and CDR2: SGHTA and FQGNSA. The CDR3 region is CASSPKGGTSNSGELFF. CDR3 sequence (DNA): TGTGCCAGCAGCCCTAAAGGGGGGACTAGCAACTCCGGGGAGCTGTTTTTT.